The 6 T cell receptor beta chains in this list originate from one sample, sequenced in a study of shared clonotypes between healthy human individuals. Only in-frame clones appear in the TCRdb table, and some are missing; sequencing was by immunoSEQ multiplex PCR. The table has hundreds of thousands of clones, approximately 96% seen once. Naive CD8 cells lacked CD45RO and underwent positive selection for CCR7, leaving out terminally differentiated effector memory CD45RA+ cells. Specimen: naive CD8+ T cells sorted from blood. The origin of the receptors is a woman aged 25 to 39 in good health.

The V gene is TRBV5-4, the J gene TRBJ2-7; 8 nucleotides agree with TRBD1. Germline CDR1 SGHNT, CDR2 YYREEE (reference sequence). V shed 7 bases and J 6 bases; nucleotides not matched to a gene: 6. This CDR3 spans 12 amino acids. Written as DNA, the CDR3 is TGTGCCAGCGGGACCACAGGGGGCGAGCAGTACTTC. Encoded protein: CASGTTGGEQYF.

The chain combines TRBV28 with TRBJ1-3; tentatively, D is TRBD1 (5 bases). The CDR3 sequence is 13 residues long. The germline CDR1 and CDR2 sequences are MDHEN and SYDVKM. Trimming removed 7 bases from V and 7 bases from J, with 14 bases in between. CDR3 sequence reads: CASKPDRDNTIYF. For the CDR3, the DNA is TGTGCCAGCAAACCTGACAGAGACAACACCATATATTTT.

This clone was picked up one time. The V call is TRBV4-1, the J call TRBJ2-3, with D tentatively TRBD2 (5 bases). V lost 3 bases to trimming and J lost 5 bases, with 15 bases between them. The length of the CDR3 is 15 residues. Germline V gene data show CDR1 as MGHRA and CDR2 as YSYEKL. The CDR3 sequence is CASSHATSLEDTQYF. The CDR3 nucleotides read TGCGCCAGCAGCCACGCTACTAGTCTGGAAGATACGCAGTATTTT.

The rearrangement uses TRBV5-6 and TRBJ2-5; possibly TRBD2 for D (6 bases). The end of the DNA is better explained by TRBJ2-7, so the J call may be wrong. This CDR3 comprises 17 residues. Germline lookup yields CDR1 SGHDT and CDR2 YYEEEE. CDR3 nucleotides: TGTGCCAGCAGCCCTAGCCGGAGGGGTCTTCGCCTCTACGAGCAGTACTTC. Its protein is CASSPSRRGLRLYEQYF.

The gene calls are TRBV7-3 and TRBJ2-2; 11 nucleotides agree with TRBD1. With 11 bases clipped from V and 6 bases from J, the junction kept 5 bases outside the gene matches. CDR1 and CDR2 (germline): SGHTA, FQGTGA. The CDR3 has 13 residues. CDR3 nucleotides: TGTGCCTCCTCGGACAGGGGGCCCGGGGAGCTGTTTTTT. It specifies CASSDRGPGELFF. Full variable domain (rest looked up from reference TRBV7-3 and TRBJ2-2): GAGVSQTPSNKVTEKGKYVELRCDPISGHTALYWYRQSLGQGPEFLIYFQGTGAADDSGLPNDRFFAVRPEGSVSTLKIQRTERGDSAVYLCASSDRGPGELFFGEGSRLTVL.

The rearrangement uses TRBV6-6 and TRBJ2-2; no clear D gene. Trimming stripped 6 bases from V and 4 bases from J, with 9 bases between. Per the germline V gene, CDR1 is MNHNY and CDR2 is SVGAGI (reference sequence). The CDR3 length is 13 residues. The CDR3 here is CASSRTVTGELFF. The CDR3 DNA follows: TGTGCCAGCAGCCGCACGGTCACCGGGGAGCTGTTTTTT.